These 7 T cell receptor beta chains were all obtained from the same sample, sequenced in a study of blood T cell repertoires in COVID-19. Assay: immunoSEQ multiplex PCR; the TCRdb copy retains only in-frame clones and omits some. Of around 130,000 clones listed, 82% were seen once; the top ten hold 4% to 5%. Sequenced: peripheral blood. The receptor source for this set is a woman of 80 years or more with acute or convalescent COVID-19.

This clone was seen a handful of times. This chain joins TRBV19 and TRBJ1-6; 7 bases are a match to TRBD1. CDR1 and CDR2 from the germline V gene are LNHDA and SQIVND (reference sequence). V dropped 4 bases and J dropped 9; count of bases not matched to a gene: 9. This CDR3 has 15 residues. The CDR3 coding sequence is TGTGCCAGTAGTACGAGACAGGGTACGGGTTCACCCCTCCACTTT. This sequence encodes CASSTRQGTGSPLHF.

This clone showed up just once. In the same sample, other DNA sequences code for this CDR3. This chain joins TRBV18 and TRBJ1-4; unclear D gene. V was clipped by 3 bases and J by 0 bases, with 8 bases between them. The CDR3 extends over 15 amino acids. Germline CDR1 KGHSH, CDR2 LQKENI. CDR3 residues: CASSPTRATNEKLFF. CDR3 DNA: TGTGCCAGCTCACCTACCCGAGCAACTAATGAAAAACTGTTTTTT. Complete variable domain (other parts from reference TRBV18 and TRBJ1-4): NAGVMQNPRHLVRRRGQEARLRCSPMKGHSHVYWYRQLPEEGLKFMVYLQKENIIDESGMPKERFSAEFPKEGPSILRIQQVVRGDSAAYFCASSPTRATNEKLFFGSGTQLSVL.

The chain combines TRBV18 with TRBJ2-2, with 8 bases matching TRBD1. CDR3 length equals 16 residues. Germline assignment: CDR1 KGHSH and CDR2 LQKENI. Germline trimming cut 3 bases from V and 2 bases from J; bases unmatched to any gene: 5. DNA for the CDR3: TGTGCCAGCTCACCTCTACAGGGGGGAAACACCGGGGAGCTGTTTTTT. Its protein product is CASSPLQGGNTGELFF.

The rearrangement joins TRBV3-1 (or the pseudogene TRBV3-2) to TRBJ2-5, with D perhaps matching TRBD2 (7 bases). Germline lookup yields CDR1 LGHDT and CDR2 YNNKEL (reference sequence). This CDR3 is 15 amino acids long. Trimming shortened V by 0 bases and J by 5 bases, and 13 bases separated the two germline ends. The CDR3 loop is CASSQDIGGQETQYF. CDR3 nucleotide sequence: TGTGCCAGCAGCCAAGATATCGGGGGGCAGGAGACCCAGTACTTC.

The rearrangement uses TRBV24-1 and TRBJ2-1; D is unresolved. There are 15 residues in the CDR3. Germline V gives CDR1 KGHDR, CDR2 SFDVKD. V lost 3 bases to trimming and J lost 7 bases, with 15 bases between them. Here the CDR3 reads CATSDREKYSNEQFF. CDR3 coding DNA: TGTGCCACCAGTGATCGAGAGAAGTATTCGAATGAGCAGTTCTTC.

This chain uses TRBV7-9 with TRBJ1-3, with a weak D call TRBD1 (6 bases). Deletions cut 5 bases from V and 0 bases from J, with 20 bases between. The CDR3 extends over 18 amino acids. Germline values: CDR1 SEHNR, CDR2 FQNEAQ (reference sequence). The CDR3 reads CASSTPWDNPSSGNTIYF. The CDR3 DNA reads as TGTGCCAGCAGCACCCCCTGGGACAATCCTAGCTCTGGAAACACCATATATTTT.

The chain combines TRBV6-4 with TRBJ1-1; a possible D gene is TRBD1 (6 bases). Germline CDR1 reads MRHNA; CDR2 reads SNTAGT. Trimming pared 6 bases from V and 3 bases from J, leaving 17 bases between. This CDR3 has 15 amino acids. CDR3 sequence reads: CASSPEYRVYTEAFF. DNA of the CDR3: TGTGCCAGCAGCCCAGAGTACAGGGTGTACACTGAAGCTTTCTTT.